This TCR beta chain emerged from a study of T-cell memory formation after mild COVID-19. The 5'RACE method, run with constant-segment primers, produced TCR alpha and TCR beta cDNA libraries (carrying sample barcodes and UMIs). TCRdb used MiXCR to reprocess the 5' RACE reads, holding one entry per CDR3 protein. The data contain hundreds of thousands of distinct CDR3 sequences, about 20% of them singletons. Study-wide results and caveats: Among clones contracting day 15 to 85, CD4/CD8 was balanced, whereas later expanders leaned CD4+.

In this sample, this clonotype turned up many times. Its target is not known. The CDR3 has 13 residues. The trim removed 5 bases at V and 6 bases at J, leaving 4 bases unmatched. Sequencing input: PBMCs or a T cell subset sorted from them (not recorded which). This clonotype was sampled from an adult woman who had mild COVID-19 (a few samples of this study predate the infection). Cell type and time point are not known. The chain carries TRBV12-3 or TRBV12-4 and TRBJ1-2, with 9 bases identical to TRBD1. CDR3 loop: CASSAGTGNGYTF. CDR3 nucleotides: TGTGCCAGCAGTGCCGGGACAGGGAATGGCTACACCTTC.